These 10 T cell receptor beta chains originate from one sample sequenced in a study of Ad26.COV2.S vaccination and SARS-CoV-2 variants. TCRdb's copy holds only in-frame clones and misses some; the assay was immunoSEQ multiplex PCR. This sample carries roughly 320,000 clones, approximately 86% of them seen once, and the ten largest clones take 2.1%. The treatment is: around 19 received Ad26.COV2.S at low or high dose, single or two shots; 5 received placebo; per-sample allocation not given. Sampling was done on day 63 after the first vaccine or placebo injection. Sequencing was performed on peripheral blood, taken in a trial of Ad26.COV2.S vaccine versus placebo. All receptors come from a person between 18 and 65 years old who received the Ad26.COV2.S COVID-19 vaccine or a placebo.

Concerning this clone: Other DNA sequences from this sample encode an identical CDR3 as well. The chain recombines TRBV3-1 (or the pseudogene TRBV3-2) with TRBJ2-7; no firm D call. Germline-derived CDR1 and CDR2 are LGHDT and YNNKEL (reference sequence). The length of the CDR3 is 12 residues. V dropped 1 base and J dropped 2 bases, with 3 bases sitting between them. CDR3 nucleotide sequence: TGTGCCAGCAGCCAAGTTCCCTACGAGCAGTACTTC. Its protein is CASSQVPYEQYF.

The chain carries TRBV7-3 and TRBJ1-3, with D perhaps TRBD1 (6 bases). V was clipped by 1 base and J by 4 bases, with 14 bases between them. This CDR3 is built from 16 residues. In germline, CDR1 is SGHTA, CDR2 FQGTGA. CDR3 in DNA: TGTGCCAGCAGCTTAAATCCCGACAGGCCAGGAAACACCATATATTTT. Translation gives CASSLNPDRPGNTIYF.

The chain uses TRBV12-3 or TRBV12-4 and TRBJ1-1; TRBD1 is a possible D gene (5 bases). Trimming cost V 7 bases and J 1 base, with 10 bases left between them. The CDR3 has 13 residues. The CDR3 DNA follows: TGTGCCAGCACCGCGACAGAGAACACTGAAGCTTTCTTT. Protein: CASTATENTEAFF.

The chain combines TRBV19 with TRBJ1-2; TRBD1 agrees at 10 bases. Trimming at V came to 7 bases and at J to 5 bases, leaving 10 bases not matched to a gene. CDR1 is LNHDA, CDR2 SQIVND, per germline (reference sequence). This CDR3 is built from 15 residues. The CDR3 DNA sequence: TGTGCCAGTAAGAGTACCGGGACAGGGGTATATGGCTACACCTTC. Amino acid sequence: CASKSTGTGVYGYTF.

The chain employs TRBV19 and TRBJ1-1, with 7 bases lining up with TRBD1. Trimming took 7 bases from V and 5 from J; bases not matched to a gene: 7. Germline V CDR1 and CDR2: LNHDA, SQIVND (reference sequence). CDR3 size: 13 residues. CDR3 DNA sequence: TGTGCCAGTACGTACAGGGGTTGGACTGAAGCTTTCTTT. It yields the protein CASTYRGWTEAFF.

This clone was detected once. CDR3 nucleotides: TGTGCCAGCACCTTACAGGGGAGTGGCGGGGAGCTGTTTTTT. Translated, it gives CASTLQGSGGELFF. This chain links TRBV5-4 with TRBJ2-2, with TRBD1 identical over 7 bases. Germline V gene lookup returns CDR1 SGHNT and CDR2 YYREEE (reference sequence). The CDR3 has 14 amino acids. With V trimmed by 6 bases and J by 7 bases, 9 bases remained unmatched.

This chain uses TRBV28 with TRBJ1-4, with D possibly matching TRBD1 (6 bases). The V and J ends lost 3 bases and 11 bases respectively, with 19 bases between them. CDR1 and CDR2 from the germline V gene are MDHEN and SYDVKM. This CDR3 region has 15 residues. The CDR3 DNA reads as TGTGCCAGCAGTTTGGACGACACCACAGGGAGGAAACTGTTTTTT. Residues: CASSLDDTTGRKLFF.

The chain joins TRBV28 to TRBJ1-3, with D perhaps TRBD1 (5 bases). Germline CDR1 is MDHEN and CDR2 is SYDVKM. V lost 2 bases and J lost 0, with 8 bases in between. This CDR3 region has 15 residues. CDR3 bases: TGTGCCAGCAGTTTAGGGGCCCGCTCTGGAAACACCATATATTTT. It specifies CASSLGARSGNTIYF.

The V and J genes are TRBV7-9 and TRBJ2-3; the D gene is possibly TRBD2 (5 bases). Deletions cut 2 bases from V and 1 base from J, with 7 bases between. The length of the CDR3 is 14 residues. Germline lookup yields CDR1 SEHNR and CDR2 FQNEAQ (reference sequence). CDR3 coding DNA: TGTGCCAGCAGCTTAACAGCGGGCACAGATACGCAGTATTTT. Translation: CASSLTAGTDTQYF.

This clone showed up just a few times. The rearrangement links TRBV6-6 to TRBJ2-7; TRBD1 agrees at 10 bases. The CDR3 is 15 amino acids. Trimming removed 5 bases from V and 5 bases from J; junction bases left unmatched: 9. Per the germline V gene, CDR1 is MNHNY and CDR2 is SVGAGI (reference sequence). This chain's CDR3 is CASSPHRDRGHEQYF. The CDR3 DNA follows: TGTGCCAGCAGTCCCCACCGGGACAGGGGCCACGAGCAGTACTTC.